This T cell receptor beta chain was profiled in a study of blood T cell repertoires in COVID-19. Study context: Specimens from acute and convalescent COVID-19 originated in the United States, Italy and Spain.

Produced via immunoSEQ multiplex PCR; TCRdb's table is partial and in-frame only. This table has hundreds of thousands of clones, 75% to 90% appearing once. Self-reported history from a screening survey and questionnaire set each donor's cohort. CDR1 and CDR2 from the germline V gene are MDHEN and SYDVKM. The CDR3 sequence is 14 residues long. Trimming removed 6 bases from V and 0 bases from J; junction bases left unmatched: 2. This clonotype was sampled from a woman aged 18-30 years who had recovered from COVID-19. This chain connects TRBV28 to TRBJ2-3; the match to TRBD2 covers 8 bases. The specimen sequenced was PBMCs or T cells enriched from blood (not recorded which). CDR3 in amino acids: CASRSGGSTDTQYF. DNA of the CDR3: TGTGCCAGCAGGAGCGGGGGTAGCACAGATACGCAGTATTTT.